This paragraph covers one T cell receptor (beta chain) sequence. The target antigen is unknown. Losses at the gene ends were 4 bases for V and 7 bases for J; bases not matched to a gene: 9. CDR3 size: 14 residues. Germline V lookup: CDR1 SGHTA, CDR2 FQGNSA. The data derive from a study of beta chain features in type 1 diabetes. Whole-study findings and limits: Shorter templates might be favored by PCR, equally in patients and controls. When VDJ junctions were examined, type 1 diabetes patients showed fewer insertions and more deletions.

The authors reverse transcribed all of the isolated RNA, so sequencing captured expressed TCRB transcripts. For naive, central memory and regulatory T cell samples, reads averaged roughly 3.5 million. The data were produced by immunoSEQ multiplex PCR, yet TCRdb's version contains in-frame clones alone and is incomplete. The data show about 220,000 clones, roughly 10% seen once. The V gene is TRBV7-2, the J gene TRBJ1-2; 7 positions agree with TRBD1. The receptor comes from a man younger than 35 in good health. Sequenced sample: central memory CD4+ T cells from blood. The CDR3 nucleotides are TGTGCCAGCAGCTCACTACAGGGGTCTGGTGGCTACACCTTC. Residues: CASSSLQGSGGYTF. Full variable domain (remainder filled in from reference TRBV7-2 and TRBJ1-2): GAGVSQSPSNKVTEKGKDVELRCDPISGHTALYWYRQSLGQGLEFLIYFQGNSAPDKSGLPSDRFSAERTGGSVSTLTIQRTQQEDSAVYLCASSSLQGSGGYTFGSGTRLTVV.